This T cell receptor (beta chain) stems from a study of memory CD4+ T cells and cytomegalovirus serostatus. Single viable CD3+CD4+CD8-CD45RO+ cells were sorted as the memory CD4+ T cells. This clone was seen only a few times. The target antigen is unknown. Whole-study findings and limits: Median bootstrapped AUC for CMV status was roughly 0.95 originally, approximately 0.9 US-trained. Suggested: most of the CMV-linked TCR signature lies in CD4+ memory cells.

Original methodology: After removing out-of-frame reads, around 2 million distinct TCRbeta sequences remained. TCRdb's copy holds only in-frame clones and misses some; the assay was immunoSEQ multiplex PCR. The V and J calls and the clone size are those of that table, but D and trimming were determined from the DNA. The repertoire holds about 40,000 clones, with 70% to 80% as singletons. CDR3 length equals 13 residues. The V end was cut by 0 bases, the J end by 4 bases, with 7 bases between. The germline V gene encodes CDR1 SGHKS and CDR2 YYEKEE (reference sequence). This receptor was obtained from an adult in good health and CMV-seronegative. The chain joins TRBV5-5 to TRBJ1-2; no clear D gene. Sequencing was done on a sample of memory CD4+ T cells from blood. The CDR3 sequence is CASSLDSGYGYTF. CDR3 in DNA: TGTGCCAGCAGCTTGGATTCGGGCTATGGCTACACCTTC.